This T cell receptor (beta chain) was profiled in a study of shared clonotypes between healthy human individuals. The CDR3 is 15 amino acids. The J segment lost 3 bases and the V segment lost 6 bases, leaving 9 bases of the junction unmatched. Per germline, CDR1 MDHEN and CDR2 SYDVKM. Produced via immunoSEQ multiplex PCR; TCRdb's table is partial and in-frame only. The sample has around 990,000 clones, 60% to 85% seen once. Each of the donors was a healthy adult who was HIV-negative and had not had a recent acute infection or vaccination. The TCR was taken from a man between 18 and 35 years old in good health. Some clones in this sample may be carry-over from other donors' samples. Sequences were obtained from memory CD4+ T cells from PBMCs. Subset defined: CD45RA-negative fraction. The rearrangement links TRBV28 to TRBJ2-7; 9 positions match TRBD2. The DNA of the CDR3 is TGTGCCAGCAGGTCAGCTAGCGGGGATAACTACGAGCAGTACTTC. It codes for CASRSASGDNYEQYF.